These 29 T cell receptor beta chains came from one sample sequenced in a study of cytomegalovirus exposure and HLA in healthy donors. The PCR had 60 Vbeta and 13 Jbeta primers. Assay: immunoSEQ multiplex PCR; the TCRdb copy retains only in-frame clones and omits some. The top ten hold around 9.8% of the sample, which has 160,000 or so clones, over 70% seen once. The sample was PBMCs. The receptors come from a man aged 18-30 years in good health and CMV-seropositive.

V and J are TRBV6-1 and TRBJ1-4; the D is unclear. CDR3 length equals 16 residues. V was clipped by 4 bases and J by 3 bases, with 15 bases between them. Germline V CDR1 and CDR2: MNHNS, SASEGT. CDR3 sequence: CASSGPVSRANEKLFF. The CDR3 DNA reads as TGTGCCAGCAGTGGCCCCGTGAGTCGCGCTAATGAAAAACTGTTTTTT.

The chain uses TRBV5-1 and TRBJ2-3, with D perhaps matching TRBD2 (5 bases). Germline loops: CDR1 SGHRS, CDR2 YFSETQ. The CDR3 extends over 16 amino acids. V dropped 4 bases and J dropped 3 bases, with 18 bases sitting between them. This CDR3 reads CASSRRSAEITDTQYF. DNA for the CDR3: TGCGCCAGCAGCCGGAGGTCAGCGGAGATAACAGATACGCAGTATTTT.

This clone has just a few counts. The rearrangement joins TRBV4-3 to TRBJ1-3; 7 nucleotides match TRBD1. The ends lost 0 bases at V and 0 bases at J; junction bases unmatched: 14. The germline CDR1 and CDR2 sequences are LGHNA and YSLEER. This CDR3 contains 20 residues. The CDR3 nucleotides are TGCGCCAGCAGCCAAGATAGCCCGTCAGGGACAGCCAGCTCTGGAAACACCATATATTTT. Translation: CASSQDSPSGTASSGNTIYF.

The gene calls are TRBV14 and TRBJ2-1; a possible D gene is TRBD1 (7 bases). This CDR3 comprises 15 residues. The ends were cut back, 3 bases at V and 5 bases at J, with 14 bases in the middle. Germline V gives CDR1 SGHDN, CDR2 FVKESK. The CDR3 DNA reads TGTGCCAGCAGCCATCGCGGGACAGCGAACAATGAGCAGTTCTTC. It specifies CASSHRGTANNEQFF.

This clone has a single count. The rearrangement uses TRBV11-2 and TRBJ2-2, with TRBD1 matching over 7 bases. Germline V gene lookup returns CDR1 SGHAT and CDR2 FQNNGV. The CDR3 spans 17 residues. V lost 5 bases, J lost 6 bases, and 15 bases stayed unmatched. The CDR3 region is CASSQIEGALIAGELFF. In DNA form, the CDR3 reads TGTGCCAGCAGCCAAATTGAGGGGGCGCTTATAGCCGGGGAGCTGTTTTTT.

The CDR3 coding sequence is TGTGCCAGCTCACCAGGGACAGGCCGCAATCAGCCCCAGCATTTT. It is translated as CASSPGTGRNQPQHF. This sequence joins TRBV18 and TRBJ1-5, with 8 bases matching TRBD1. Germline V gene sequence: CDR1 KGHSH, CDR2 LQKENI. The V and J ends lost 2 bases and 2 bases, in that order; junction bases with no gene match: 2. The CDR3 extends over 15 amino acids.

This clone was observed a handful of times. The gene calls are TRBV5-1 and TRBJ2-1, with 11 positions matching TRBD2. The CDR3 consists of 16 residues. Germline-derived CDR1 and CDR2 are SGHRS and YFSETQ. V dropped 4 bases and J dropped 5; count of bases not matched to a gene: 8. CDR3 loop: CASSHQTSGANNEQFF. DNA of the CDR3: TGCGCCAGCAGCCACCAGACTAGCGGGGCGAACAATGAGCAGTTCTTC.

The chain uses TRBV28 and TRBJ1-1; 8 bases match TRBD1. Germline trimming cut 6 bases from V and 1 base from J; bases unmatched to any gene: 10. Germline CDR1 is MDHEN and CDR2 is SYDVKM. The CDR3 contains 16 residues. The CDR3 nucleotides are TGTGCCAGCAGAACCGACAGGGGAAGGGAGAACACTGAAGCTTTCTTT. Amino acids: CASRTDRGRENTEAFF.

The chain couples TRBV6-1 to TRBJ2-1; TRBD2 agrees at 11 bases. V shed 11 bases, J shed 4 bases, and the junction held 7 bases outside the gene matches. The CDR3 runs to 14 residues. Germline CDR1 and CDR2: MNHNS and SASEGT. CDR3 region: CAHSTSGRYNEQFF. The CDR3 region has the DNA TGTGCCCACTCTACTAGCGGGAGATACAATGAGCAGTTCTTC.

This rearrangement joins TRBV11-2 to TRBJ2-3; 8 bases agree with TRBD2. The germline V gene encodes CDR1 SGHAT and CDR2 FQNNGV. The J segment lost 3 bases and the V segment lost 5 bases, leaving 13 bases of the junction unmatched. The CDR3 is 17 residues long. CDR3 protein: CASSASFGAGVTDTQYF. CDR3 nucleotide sequence: TGTGCCAGCAGCGCTTCGTTTGGAGCGGGGGTGACAGATACGCAGTATTTT.

V usage is TRBV4-1 and J usage is TRBJ1-2; TRBD1 is a possible D gene (5 bases). This CDR3 has 14 residues. V was pared by 6 bases and J by 3 bases, with 14 bases between. In germline, CDR1 is MGHRA, CDR2 YSYEKL. This CDR3 is CASRTPTDHYGYTF. CDR3 DNA: TGCGCCAGCAGAACACCGACAGACCACTATGGCTACACCTTC.

The genes are TRBV18 and TRBJ2-2; tentative D call: TRBD2 (6 bases). This CDR3 contains 15 residues. V shed 2 bases and J shed 1 base, with 8 bases lying between them. Germline CDR1 is KGHSH and CDR2 is LQKENI. The CDR3 protein is CASSPGRGNTGELFF. The CDR3 nucleotides read TGTGCCAGCTCACCAGGGCGGGGGAACACCGGGGAGCTGTTTTTT.

The CDR3 protein is CASSLLQGGDTEAFF. Here the CDR3 DNA reads TGTGCCAGCAGCTTACTACAGGGGGGAGACACTGAAGCTTTCTTT. The chain employs TRBV7-9 and TRBJ1-1; TRBD1 matches at 8 bases. Germline values: CDR1 SEHNR, CDR2 FQNEAQ (reference sequence). The V gene end was trimmed by 2 bases and the J gene end by 3 bases; junction bases not matched to a gene: 5. The CDR3 runs 15 residues.

A single count supports this clone. The rearrangement joins TRBV18 to TRBJ1-4, with 8 bases matching TRBD1. The CDR3 runs to 15 residues. V gave up 5 bases and J gave up 6 bases; unmatched junction bases: 8. In germline, CDR1 is KGHSH, CDR2 LQKENI. CDR3 in amino acids: CASSGQGASDEKLFF. The DNA of the CDR3 is TGTGCCAGCTCAGGCCAGGGGGCGTCGGATGAAAAACTGTTTTTT.

V usage is TRBV6-4 and J usage is TRBJ2-7; 9 bases are a match to TRBD2. Germline trimming cut 0 bases from V and 2 bases from J; bases unmatched to any gene: 26. CDR1 and CDR2 (germline): MRHNA, SNTAGT. CDR3 length: 23 residues. The CDR3 is CASSDSKVLTGLATSNKAYEQYF. DNA for the CDR3: TGTGCCAGCAGTGACTCGAAGGTCCTCACCGGACTAGCGACTTCGAATAAGGCCTACGAGCAGTACTTC.

The CDR3: CASSLTGTGTYEQYF. In nucleotides, the CDR3 is TGTGCCAGCAGCCTGACCGGGACAGGGACTTACGAGCAGTACTTC. The rearrangement uses TRBV11-2 and TRBJ2-7; 9 bases match TRBD1. The CDR3 sequence is 15 residues long. CDR1 is SGHAT, CDR2 FQNNGV, per germline. Unmatched junction bases numbered 9, after V lost 5 bases and J lost 4 bases.

The CDR3 sequence is CASSLDKTGAFVEAFF. Here the CDR3 DNA reads TGCGCCAGCAGCCTAGATAAGACAGGGGCGTTTGTTGAAGCTTTCTTT. The V call is TRBV4-1, the J call TRBJ1-1; 8 bases line up with TRBD1. The CDR3 is made up of 16 amino acids. Germline V gives CDR1 MGHRA, CDR2 YSYEKL. Trimming took 4 bases from V and 7 from J; bases not matched to a gene: 14.

The V gene is TRBV18, the J gene TRBJ1-1; weak D call: TRBD1 (5 bases). V was shortened by 3 bases and J by 6 bases, with 11 bases between the two germline ends. Germline CDR1 is KGHSH and CDR2 is LQKENI. The CDR3 loop spans 13 amino acids. The CDR3 loop is CASSPKGRAEAFF. CDR3 sequence (DNA): TGTGCCAGCTCACCGAAGGGGCGAGCTGAAGCTTTCTTT. Filled out from reference TRBV18 and TRBJ1-1, the complete variable domain reads NAGVMQNPRHLVRRRGQEARLRCSPMKGHSHVYWYRQLPEEGLKFMVYLQKENIIDESGMPKERFSAEFPKEGPSILRIQQVVRGDSAAYFCASSPKGRAEAFFGQGTRLTVV.

The chain joins TRBV19 to TRBJ1-2; TRBD1 matches at 12 bases. Germline V gene data show CDR1 as LNHDA and CDR2 as SQIVND (reference sequence). The CDR3 loop spans 17 amino acids. V lost 7 bases, J lost 4 bases, and 13 bases stayed unmatched. CDR3 sequence reads: CASNFNSGQGAFYGYTF. For the CDR3, the DNA is TGTGCCAGTAACTTCAATTCGGGACAGGGGGCCTTCTATGGCTACACCTTC. The variable domain in full, completed from reference TRBV19 and TRBJ1-2, reads DGGITQSPKYLFRKEGQNVTLSCEQNLNHDAMYWYRQDPGQGLRLIYYSQIVNDFQKGDIAEGYSVSREKKESFPLTVTSAQKNPTAFYLCASNFNSGQGAFYGYTFGSGTRLTVV.

The chain recombines TRBV4-2 with TRBJ1-6; D is possibly TRBD1 (5 bases). Germline CDR1 reads LGHNA; CDR2 reads YNFKEQ. This CDR3 region has 18 residues. The germline V and J ends were trimmed by 4 bases and 0 bases, with 16 bases remaining between them. As DNA, the CDR3 is TGTGCCAGCAGCCCCCGAGCGGGGGTGAGCTCCTATAATTCACCCCTCCACTTT. This gives the protein CASSPRAGVSSYNSPLHF.

This clone was seen more than once but under ten times. This sequence joins TRBV5-1 and TRBJ2-7; 12 bases align to TRBD2. The CDR3 length is 16 residues. Unmatched junction bases numbered 5, after V lost 0 bases and J lost 4 bases. Germline assignment: CDR1 SGHRS and CDR2 YFSETQ. CDR3 DNA sequence: TGCGCCAGCAGCTTGGAGGCTAGCGGGAGGGGATACGAGCAGTACTTC. Its protein product is CASSLEASGRGYEQYF. The entire variable domain, with the rest obtained from reference TRBV5-1 and TRBJ2-7, is as follows: KAGVTQTPRYLIKTRGQQVTLSCSPISGHRSVSWYQQTPGQGLQFLFEYFSETQRNKGNFPGRFSGRQFSNSRSEMNVSTLELGDSALYLCASSLEASGRGYEQYFGPGTRLTVT.

This chain uses TRBV2 with TRBJ2-5; TRBD1 matches 7 bases. Germline loops: CDR1 SNHLY, CDR2 FYNNEI. V dropped 0 bases and J dropped 5; count of bases not matched to a gene: 12. The CDR3 consists of 17 residues. CDR3 protein: CASSEALSAGGRETQYF. The CDR3 bases are TGTGCCAGCAGTGAAGCGCTTTCGGCAGGGGGTCGGGAGACCCAGTACTTC.

The gene calls are TRBV5-4 and TRBJ1-1; D is possibly TRBD1 (5 bases). Germline V gives CDR1 SGHNT, CDR2 YYREEE (reference sequence). Trimming took off 5 bases at V and 3 bases at J, with 8 bases between the two ends. The CDR3 runs to 12 residues. The CDR3 is CASRGGDTEAFF. CDR3 in DNA: TGTGCCAGCAGGGGGGGGGACACTGAAGCTTTCTTT.

V usage is TRBV7-6 and J usage is TRBJ1-6; D unresolved. The V end lost 1 base, the J end lost 7 bases, and 11 bases lay between the germline ends. Germline V gives CDR1 SGHVS, CDR2 FNYEAQ. The CDR3 runs to 15 residues. The CDR3 spells CASSLVGYGNSPLHF. The DNA of the CDR3 is TGTGCCAGCAGCTTAGTGGGCTACGGAAATTCACCCCTCCACTTT. Filled out from reference TRBV7-6 and TRBJ1-6, the complete variable domain reads GAGVSQSPRYKVTKRGQDVALRCDPISGHVSLYWYRQALGQGPEFLTYFNYEAQQDKSGLPNDRFSAERPEGSISTLTIQRTEQRDSAMYRCASSLVGYGNSPLHFGNGTRLTVT.

This clone was detected only once. The chain has TRBV5-1 and TRBJ2-5; 7 nucleotides align to TRBD1. This CDR3 is 13 amino acids long. CDR1 and CDR2 (germline): SGHRS, YFSETQ. The ends lost 3 bases at V and 2 bases at J; junction bases unmatched: 1. CDR3 nucleotide sequence: TGCGCCAGCAGCTCGACAGGGCAAGAGACCCAGTACTTC. It encodes CASSSTGQETQYF.

V and J are TRBV19 and TRBJ1-4, with a weak D call TRBD1 (5 bases). The CDR3 totals 15 residues. Germline V CDR1 and CDR2: LNHDA, SQIVND (reference sequence). V shed 5 bases and J shed 9 bases, with 19 bases lying between them. CDR3 DNA: TGTGCCAGTAGTCCGCAAGGAGGGGATAGGCAAAAACTGTTTTTT. Protein product: CASSPQGGDRQKLFF.

The chain carries TRBV27 and TRBJ2-7, with a weak D call TRBD1 (7 bases). The V gene's germline CDR1 is MNHEY and CDR2 SMNVEV (reference sequence). The CDR3 consists of 15 residues. V was cut by 3 bases and J by 2 bases, with 14 bases left in between. CDR3 nucleotide sequence: TGTGCCAGCAGTTTCAGACAGGGAGGAACCTACGAGCAGTACTTC. Protein: CASSFRQGGTYEQYF.

CDR3 sequence reads: CARTGGGYGYTF. CDR3 bases: TGTGCGCGGACAGGGGGTGGCTATGGCTACACCTTC. The rearrangement links TRBV30 to TRBJ1-2; TRBD1 aligns across 10 bases. The germline gives CDR1 GTSNPN, CDR2 SVGIG (reference sequence). The CDR3 length is 12 residues.

The chain combines TRBV2 with TRBJ2-3; TRBD2 matches 12 bases. This CDR3 is 16 amino acids long. CDR1 is SNHLY, CDR2 FYNNEI, per germline. J was trimmed by 4 bases and V by 6 bases; bases with no gene match: 8. The CDR3, as DNA: TGTGCCAGCAGGGCGATTAGACTAGCGGGAGCAGATACGCAGTATTTT. Translated: CASRAIRLAGADTQYF.